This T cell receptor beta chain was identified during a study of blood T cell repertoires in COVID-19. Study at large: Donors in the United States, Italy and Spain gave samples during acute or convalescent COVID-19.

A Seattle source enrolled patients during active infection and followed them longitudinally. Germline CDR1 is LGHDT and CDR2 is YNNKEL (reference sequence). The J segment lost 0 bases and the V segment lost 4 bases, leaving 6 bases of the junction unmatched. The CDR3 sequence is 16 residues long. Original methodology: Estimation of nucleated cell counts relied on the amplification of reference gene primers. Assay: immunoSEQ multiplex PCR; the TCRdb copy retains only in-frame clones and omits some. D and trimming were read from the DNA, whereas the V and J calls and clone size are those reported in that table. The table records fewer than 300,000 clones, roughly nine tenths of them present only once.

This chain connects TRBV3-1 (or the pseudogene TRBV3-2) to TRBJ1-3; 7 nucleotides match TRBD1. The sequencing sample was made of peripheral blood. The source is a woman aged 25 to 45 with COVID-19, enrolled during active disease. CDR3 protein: CASSPGQSYSGNTIYF. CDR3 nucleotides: TGTGCCAGCAGCCCGGGACAGTCCTACTCTGGAAACACCATATATTTT.